This TCR beta chain is from a study of cytomegalovirus exposure and HLA in healthy donors. General observations from the study: The authors listed approximately 160 TCR beta chains as cytomegalovirus-associated. The productive fraction for most TCR beta V segments was about 87% or about 30% in an earlier analysis.

The study ran its PCR with 60 Vbeta and 13 Jbeta primers. As processed by the authors: Later, roughly 77 million unique TCR beta chains were counted in an analysis, and roughly 10 million of them were shared. TCRdb keeps only in-frame clones here, not all; method: immunoSEQ multiplex PCR. V and J calls and clone size are given by that table; D and trimming were obtained from the DNA. The table has 200,000 or so clones, over 65% seen once; the top ten hold 15% to 19%. V dropped 10 bases and J dropped 5 bases, with 11 bases sitting between them. Germline V lookup: CDR1 MNHEY, CDR2 SVGAGI. The CDR3 covers 12 residues. Concerning this clone itself: Antigen unknown. Other DNA sequences within the sample encode an identical CDR3.

This sequence joins TRBV6-5 and TRBJ2-2; unclear D gene. This TCR was recovered from a man aged 35-49 years in good health and CMV-seronegative. The sequencing sample was made of PBMCs. The DNA for the CDR3 is TGTGCCACCGAAGGAGTAACCGGGGAGCTGTTTTTT. As protein: CATEGVTGELFF.